The 10 T cell receptor beta chains below come from one sample, sequenced in a study of T cell clonality in common variable immunodeficiency. Study results and caveats: Fewer deletions and N-nucleotide insertions were reportedly seen in common variable immunodeficiency TCR beta sequences.

The antigens of these receptors remain unknown. The assay was immunoSEQ multiplex PCR, and TCRdb's table has in-frame clones only and misses some. The profile covers around 24,000 clones, none occurring a single time. Input material: peripheral blood mononuclear cells. The receptors come from a human donor with common variable immunodeficiency.

This clone was seen at least ten times. The read ends 3 residues early relative to the CDR3; the germline J gene fills the gap. The chain couples TRBV14 to TRBJ2-5; D unresolved. The CDR3 contains 14 residues. Per the germline V gene, CDR1 is SGHDN and CDR2 is FVKESK. Trimming stripped 2 bases from V and 1 base from J, with 8 bases between. The CDR3 sequence is CASSQRPLQETQYF. The sequenced part of the CDR3 DNA is TGTGCCAGCAGCCAAAGGCCCCTCCAAGAGACC.

A note on this clone: The CDR3 end lies 3 residues beyond the end of the read and is filled in from the germline J gene. The gene calls are TRBV19 and TRBJ2-7, with a tentative D call TRBD1 (7 bases). The V gene lost 3 bases and the J gene lost 1 base, with 10 bases spanning the gap. This CDR3 has 14 residues. The germline V gene encodes CDR1 LNHDA and CDR2 SQIVND (reference sequence). CDR3 amino acids: CASSIAGQSYEQYF. CDR3 DNA, as far as it was read: TGTGCCAGTAGTATCGCGGGACAGTCCTACGAG. Full variable domain (remainder filled in from reference TRBV19 and TRBJ2-7): DGGITQSPKYLFRKEGQNVTLSCEQNLNHDAMYWYRQDPGQGLRLIYYSQIVNDFQKGDIAEGYSVSREKKESFPLTVTSAQKNPTAFYLCASSIAGQSYEQYFGPGTRLTVT.

In regard to this clone: The read comes to an end 3 residues before the CDR3 does, leaving the germline J gene to fill in the end. The chain combines TRBV19 with TRBJ1-6; TRBD1 aligns across 7 bases. The J segment lost 5 bases and the V segment lost 8 bases, leaving 3 bases of the junction unmatched. The CDR3 loop spans 13 amino acids. Per the germline V gene, CDR1 is LNHDA and CDR2 is SQIVND (reference sequence). The CDR3 bases that were read are TGTGCCAGTCGACAGGGCCATAATTCACCC. It yields the protein CASRQGHNSP. The CDR3 as a whole reads CASRQGHNSPLHF.

This clone was seen ten or more times. CDR3 bases read: TGTGCCTGGAGTGATACAGGGCGAAATCAGCCC. Protein sequence: CAWSDTGRNQP. The complete CDR3 reads CAWSDTGRNQPQHF. The chain employs TRBV30 and TRBJ1-5, with a weak D call TRBD1 (6 bases). The read ends 3 residues before the CDR3 terminus; that terminus is restored from the germline J gene. V was clipped by 1 base and J by 4 bases, with 11 bases between them. The CDR3 contains 14 residues. Germline CDR1 GTSNPN, CDR2 SVGIG (reference sequence).

This clone came up many times. The CDR3 end falls 3 residues outside the read, so it is completed with the germline J gene. V and J are TRBV20-1 and TRBJ2-3; 12 bases match TRBD2. The CDR3 is 18 residues long. Germline CDR1 is DFQATT and CDR2 is SNEGSKA (reference sequence). V trimming: 3 bases; J trimming: 1 base; junction bases outside the gene matches: 11. Partial CDR3 DNA: TGCAGTGCTAGTTCTGTGACTAGCGGGAGTGGGGGCACAGATACG. It specifies CSASSVTSGSGGTDT. The whole CDR3 is CSASSVTSGSGGTDTQYF.

The CDR3 protein is CASSLDRGGQPQHF. The sequenced part of the CDR3 DNA is TGTGCCAGCAGCTTGGACAGGGGAGGACAGCCC. The J gene is TRBJ1-5, the V gene TRBV5-8; 7 bases are a match to TRBD1. The read stops 3 residues short of the end of the CDR3; the missing end is completed from the germline J gene. CDR1 and CDR2 from the germline V gene are SGHTS and YDEGEE. The CDR3 length is 14 residues. Losses at the gene ends were 0 bases for V and 7 bases for J; bases not matched to a gene: 4.

Many counts were recorded for this clone. The CDR3 end lies 3 residues beyond the end of the read and is filled in from the germline J gene. J is TRBJ2-3 and V is TRBV6-1, with TRBD2 matching over 8 bases. CDR1 and CDR2 from the germline V gene are MNHNS and SASEGT. V trimming: 0 bases; J trimming: 1 base; junction bases outside the gene matches: 3. The CDR3 runs 16 residues. CDR3: CASSEASGEGTDTQYF. CDR3 DNA (partial): TGTGCCAGCAGTGAAGCTAGCGGGGAGGGCACAGATACG.

This clone occurred a few times. With the read ending 3 residues before the CDR3 end, the germline J gene is used to fill in that end. This chain joins TRBV19 and TRBJ1-4; D gene ambiguous. The CDR3 runs to 14 residues. Per the germline V gene, CDR1 is LNHDA and CDR2 is SQIVND (reference sequence). Trimming took off 5 bases at V and 10 bases at J, with 17 bases between the two ends. This chain's CDR3 is CASSLQTTRRKLFF. The CDR3 DNA, read in part, is TGTGCCAGTAGTTTACAGACCACGCGTAGAAAA. The full variable domain, rest sourced from reference TRBV19 and TRBJ1-4, is DGGITQSPKYLFRKEGQNVTLSCEQNLNHDAMYWYRQDPGQGLRLIYYSQIVNDFQKGDIAEGYSVSREKKESFPLTVTSAQKNPTAFYLCASSLQTTRRKLFFGSGTQLSVL.

This clone was counted many times. The missing CDR3 end, 3 residues past where the read stops, is filled in from the germline J gene. The chain carries TRBV7-3 and TRBJ2-7; D perhaps matches TRBD2 (6 bases). Germline CDR1 and CDR2: SGHTA and FQGTGA. The CDR3 covers 13 residues. Trimming cost V 2 bases and J 5 bases, with 10 bases left between them. The CDR3 sequence: CASSLVPSDEQYF. The DNA read from the CDR3 is TGTGCCAGCAGCTTAGTGCCTAGCGACGAG.

This clone was seen a handful of times. The CDR3 extends 3 residues past the end of the read, so its final part is completed from the germline J gene. The chain employs TRBV19 and TRBJ2-2; 8 bases align to TRBD1. This CDR3 has 15 amino acids. Germline trimming cut 4 bases from V and 4 bases from J; bases unmatched to any gene: 5. From germline, CDR1 is LNHDA and CDR2 SQIVND (reference sequence). This CDR3 is CASSTETGATGELFF. The CDR3 bases that were read are TGTGCCAGTAGTACCGAGACAGGGGCCACCGGGGAG.